This is a list of T cell receptor beta chains from one sample in a study of PD-1 blockade in classical Hodgkin lymphoma. Some clones are missing from TCRdb's copy, which holds only in-frame ones; the method was immunoSEQ multiplex PCR. The sample contains almost 15,000 clones, 89% of which appear only once. The specimen was CD8+ T cells from blood, collected before the fourth cycle of nivolumab. These receptors came from a human donor with classical Hodgkin lymphoma. CDR3s include the opening cysteine and the closing phenylalanine or tryptophan. A D gene is named only where the DNA matches it firmly. Size is stated for part of the rows, as once, few or many counts, or as a class when the clone is expanded.

NA	12	TRBV5-6	NA	TRBJ2-1	CASSFAANEQFF	TGTGCCAGCAGCTTTGCCGCAAATGAGCAGTTCTTC
TRBD1	15	TRBV2	NA	TRBJ2-5	CASSETPGTGETQYF	TGTGCCAGCAGTGAAACCCCCGGGACAGGGGAGACCCAGTACTTC
TRBD1	14	TRBV13	NA	TRBJ2-7	CASSFGTGLWEQYF	TGTGCCAGCAGCTTTGGGACAGGGCTTTGGGAGCAGTACTTC
NA	14	TRBV19	NA	TRBJ2-2	CASSTRDDTGELFF	TGTGCCAGTAGTACCCGGGACGACACCGGGGAGCTGTTTTTT
TRBD1	16	TRBV19	few	TRBJ1-5	CASSFRGSRSNQPQHF	TGTGCCAGTAGTTTCAGGGGGTCGCGTAGCAATCAGCCCCAGCATTTT
NA	13	TRBV14	NA	TRBJ1-1	CASSQRSLSEAFF	TGTGCCAGCAGCCAGAGGAGCCTCTCTGAAGCTTTCTTT
NA	15	TRBV5-1	NA	TRBJ2-3	CASSLGGRSTDTQYF	TGCGCCAGCAGCTTGGGCGGCCGAAGCACAGATACGCAGTATTTT
NA	15	TRBV18	NA	TRBJ2-7	CASSPPGGRIYEQYF	TGTGCCAGCTCACCACCTGGGGGGCGCATTTACGAGCAGTACTTC
NA	15	TRBV18	NA	TRBJ1-1	CASSPQGEVNTEAFF	TGTGCCAGCTCACCACAGGGGGAAGTGAACACTGAAGCTTTCTTT
NA	13	TRBV5-6	NA	TRBJ2-7	CASSLRETYEQYF	TGTGCCAGCAGCTTGAGGGAGACCTACGAGCAGTACTTC
NA	15	TRBV5-1	NA	TRBJ1-5	CASSPGTSSNQPQHF	TGCGCCAGCAGCCCAGGGACATCGAGCAATCAGCCCCAGCATTTT
NA	16	TRBV28	once	TRBJ2-2	CASSSRVGPNTGELFF	TGTGCCAGCAGTTCCAGGGTTGGCCCGAACACCGGGGAGCTGTTTTTT
NA	15	TRBV7-6	NA	TRBJ1-3	CASSLVGDTGNTIYF	TGTGCCAGCAGCTTAGTAGGTGACACTGGAAACACCATATATTTT
TRBD2	14	TRBV6-5	NA	TRBJ2-7	CASSLSLGGYEQYF	TGTGCCAGCAGTTTGTCCCTGGGAGGGTACGAGCAGTACTTC
TRBD2	15	TRBV6-5	NA	TRBJ2-7	CASQSASGGFYEQYF	TGTGCCAGCCAGTCGGCTAGCGGTGGCTTCTACGAGCAGTACTTC
NA	16	TRBV28	NA	TRBJ2-5	CASSPLRTWEWETQYF	TGTGCCAGCAGTCCCCTTAGGACTTGGGAGTGGGAGACCCAGTACTTC
TRBD2	17	TRBV4-1	NA	TRBJ2-7	CASSQLHSGSYGYEQYF	TGCGCCAGCAGCCAACTTCATAGCGGGAGTTATGGATACGAGCAGTACTTC
TRBD1	15	TRBV28	NA	TRBJ2-5	CASSLYPDREETQYF	TGTGCCAGCAGTTTATACCCGGACAGGGAGGAGACCCAGTACTTC
TRBD2	13	TRBV2	NA	TRBJ2-5	CASTSGSPETQYF	TGTGCCAGCACTAGCGGGAGCCCAGAGACCCAGTACTTC
TRBD2	17	TRBV15	NA	TRBJ2-2	CATSLNRLAPNTGELFF	TGTGCCACCAGCCTAAACCGACTAGCGCCGAACACCGGGGAGCTGTTTTTT